The T cell receptor delta chain under discussion was sequenced for a study of gamma-delta chains in newborns, infants, children. Study information: Microbial exposure reportedly drives polyclonal innate γδ T cell expansion after birth.

The V gene's germline CDR1 is GEAIGNYY and CDR2 EKD. Germline trimming cut 1 base from V and 1 base from J; bases unmatched to any gene: 6. The CDR3 is 18 residues long. This clone is medium-sized (0.01 to 0.1%) by share. TCRdb reapplied CATT to the reads. The sample shows over 6,500 delta-chain clones, 2.1% of them seen only once. The receptor comes from a child who was a newborn, infant or young child, either healthy, febrile or measles-vaccinated (not recorded which). Sequencing was carried out using blood. This rearrangement joins TRDV2 to TRDJ3, with TRDD3 matching 7 bases. DNA of the CDR3: TGTGCCTGTGACACTGGGGATAGCAGGTCCTGGGACACCCGACAGATGTTTTTC. Protein product: CACDTGDSRSWDTRQMFF.